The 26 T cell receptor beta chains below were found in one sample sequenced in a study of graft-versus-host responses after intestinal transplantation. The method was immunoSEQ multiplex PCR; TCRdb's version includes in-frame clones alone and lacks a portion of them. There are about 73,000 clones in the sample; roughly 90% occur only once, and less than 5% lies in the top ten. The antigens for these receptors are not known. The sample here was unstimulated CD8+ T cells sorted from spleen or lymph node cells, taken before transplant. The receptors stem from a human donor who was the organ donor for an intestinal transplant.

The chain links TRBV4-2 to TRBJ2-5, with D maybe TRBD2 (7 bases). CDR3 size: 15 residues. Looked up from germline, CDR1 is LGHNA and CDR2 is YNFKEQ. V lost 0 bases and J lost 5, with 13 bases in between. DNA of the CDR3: TGTGCCAGCAGCCAAGAGGCGGGGGCCCGGGAGACCCAGTACTTC. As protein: CASSQEAGARETQYF.

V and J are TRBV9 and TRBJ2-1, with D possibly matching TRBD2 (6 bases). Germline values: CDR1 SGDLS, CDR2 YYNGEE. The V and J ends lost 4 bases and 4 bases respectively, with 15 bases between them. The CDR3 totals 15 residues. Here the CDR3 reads CASSSTRRGYNEQFF. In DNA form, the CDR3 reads TGTGCCAGCAGCTCAACCCGCCGGGGGTACAATGAGCAGTTCTTC.

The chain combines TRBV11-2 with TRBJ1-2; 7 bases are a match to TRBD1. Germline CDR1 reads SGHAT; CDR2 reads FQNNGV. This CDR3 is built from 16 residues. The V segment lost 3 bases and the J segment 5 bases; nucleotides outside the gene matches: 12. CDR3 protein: CASSFYYYRGSYGYTF. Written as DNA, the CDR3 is TGTGCCAGCAGCTTTTACTATTACAGGGGAAGTTATGGCTACACCTTC.

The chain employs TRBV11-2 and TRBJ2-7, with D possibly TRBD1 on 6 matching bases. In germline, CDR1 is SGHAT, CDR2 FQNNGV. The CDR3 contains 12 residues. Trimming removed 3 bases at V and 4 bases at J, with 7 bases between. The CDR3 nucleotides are TGTGCCAGCAGCTTCCAGGGGTACGAGCAGTACGTC. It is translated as CASSFQGYEQYV.

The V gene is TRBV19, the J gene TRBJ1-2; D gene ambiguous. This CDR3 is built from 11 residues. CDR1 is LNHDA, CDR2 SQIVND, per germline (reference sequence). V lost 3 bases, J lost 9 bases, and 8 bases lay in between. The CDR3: CASSMGLSYTF. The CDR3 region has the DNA TGTGCCAGTAGTATGGGCCTTAGCTACACCTTC.

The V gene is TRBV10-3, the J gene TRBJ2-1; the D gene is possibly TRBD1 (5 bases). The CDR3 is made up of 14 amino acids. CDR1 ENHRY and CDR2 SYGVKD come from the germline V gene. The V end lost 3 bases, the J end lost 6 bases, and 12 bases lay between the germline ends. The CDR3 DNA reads TGTGCCATCAGTGACACCCGACAGTCCAATGAGCAGTTCTTC. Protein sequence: CAISDTRQSNEQFF.

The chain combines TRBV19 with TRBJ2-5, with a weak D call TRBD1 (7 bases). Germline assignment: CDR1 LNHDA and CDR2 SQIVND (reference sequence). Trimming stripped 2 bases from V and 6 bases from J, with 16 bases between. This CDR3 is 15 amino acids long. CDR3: CASSIRARGRQTQYF. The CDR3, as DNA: TGTGCCAGTAGTATAAGGGCCAGGGGGAGGCAGACCCAGTACTTC.

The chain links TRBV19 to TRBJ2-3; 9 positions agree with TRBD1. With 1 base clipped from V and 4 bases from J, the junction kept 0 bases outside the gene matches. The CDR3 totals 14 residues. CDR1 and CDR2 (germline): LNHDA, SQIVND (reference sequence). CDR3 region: CASSIGQGADTQYF. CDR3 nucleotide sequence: TGTGCCAGTAGTATAGGACAGGGGGCAGATACGCAGTATTTT.

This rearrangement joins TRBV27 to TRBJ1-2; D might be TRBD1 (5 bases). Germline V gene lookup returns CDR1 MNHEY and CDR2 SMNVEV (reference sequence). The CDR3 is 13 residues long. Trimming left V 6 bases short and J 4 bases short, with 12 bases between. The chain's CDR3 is CASRGRRSYGYTF. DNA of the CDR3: TGTGCCAGCAGGGGGCGGAGAAGCTATGGCTACACCTTC.

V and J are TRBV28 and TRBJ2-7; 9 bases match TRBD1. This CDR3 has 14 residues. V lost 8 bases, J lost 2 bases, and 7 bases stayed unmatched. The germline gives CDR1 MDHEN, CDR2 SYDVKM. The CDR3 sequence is CASEGTGTTYEQYV. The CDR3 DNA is TGTGCCAGCGAAGGGACAGGGACTACCTACGAGCAGTACGTC.

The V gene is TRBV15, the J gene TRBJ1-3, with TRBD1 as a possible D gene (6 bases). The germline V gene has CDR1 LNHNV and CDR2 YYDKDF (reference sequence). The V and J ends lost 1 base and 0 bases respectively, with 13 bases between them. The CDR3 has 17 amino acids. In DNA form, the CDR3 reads TGTGCCACCAGCAGAGGCCAGGGGTCCCTCTCTGGAAACACCATATATTTT. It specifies CATSRGQGSLSGNTIYF.

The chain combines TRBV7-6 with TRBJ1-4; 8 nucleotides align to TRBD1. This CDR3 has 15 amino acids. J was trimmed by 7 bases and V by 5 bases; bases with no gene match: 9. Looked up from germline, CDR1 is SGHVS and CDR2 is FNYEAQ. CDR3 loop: CASSILDRGGEKLFF. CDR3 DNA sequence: TGTGCCAGCAGCATATTAGACAGGGGAGGTGAAAAACTGTTTTTT.

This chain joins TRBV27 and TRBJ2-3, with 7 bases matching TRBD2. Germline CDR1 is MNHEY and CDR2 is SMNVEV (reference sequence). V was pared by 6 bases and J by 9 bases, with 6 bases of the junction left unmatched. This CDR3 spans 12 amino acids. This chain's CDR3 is CASRGGGVTQYF. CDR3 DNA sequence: TGTGCCAGCAGGGGTGGGGGGGTCACGCAGTATTTT.

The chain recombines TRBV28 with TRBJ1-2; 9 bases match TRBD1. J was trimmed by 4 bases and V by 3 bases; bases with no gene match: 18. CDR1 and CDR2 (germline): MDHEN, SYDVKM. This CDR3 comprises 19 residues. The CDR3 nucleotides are TGTGCCAGCAGTTTCCCCACGAACTCCCCGGGACAGGGACTCTATGGCTACACCTTC. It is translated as CASSFPTNSPGQGLYGYTF.

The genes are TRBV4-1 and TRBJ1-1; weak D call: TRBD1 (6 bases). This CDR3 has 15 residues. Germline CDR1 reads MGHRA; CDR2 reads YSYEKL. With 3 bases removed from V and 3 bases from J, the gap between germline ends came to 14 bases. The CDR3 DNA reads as TGCGCCAGCAGCCAGGACCAGGGGCAGTACACTGAAGCTTTCTTT. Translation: CASSQDQGQYTEAFF.

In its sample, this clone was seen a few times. As DNA, the CDR3 is TGTGCCAGCAGCTTAGGGTCAGGGGGCAAGGACACTGAAGCTTTCTTT. It translates to CASSLGSGGKDTEAFF. The J gene is TRBJ1-1, the V gene TRBV7-6, with 8 bases identical to TRBD1. With V trimmed by 1 base and J by 3 bases, 7 bases remained unmatched. Germline assignment: CDR1 SGHVS and CDR2 FNYEAQ. This CDR3 has 16 amino acids.

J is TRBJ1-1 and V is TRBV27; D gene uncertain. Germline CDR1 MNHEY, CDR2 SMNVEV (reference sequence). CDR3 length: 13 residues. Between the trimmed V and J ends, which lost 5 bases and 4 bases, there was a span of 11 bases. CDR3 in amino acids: CASSIALGTEAFF. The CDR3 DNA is TGTGCCAGCAGTATCGCCCTAGGCACTGAAGCTTTCTTT.

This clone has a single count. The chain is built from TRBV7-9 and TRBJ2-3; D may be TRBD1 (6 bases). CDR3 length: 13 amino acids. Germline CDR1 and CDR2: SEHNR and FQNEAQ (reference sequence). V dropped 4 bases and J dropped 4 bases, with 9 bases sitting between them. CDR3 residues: CASSSSGADTQYF. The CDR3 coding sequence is TGTGCCAGCAGCTCCTCAGGGGCAGATACGCAGTATTTT.

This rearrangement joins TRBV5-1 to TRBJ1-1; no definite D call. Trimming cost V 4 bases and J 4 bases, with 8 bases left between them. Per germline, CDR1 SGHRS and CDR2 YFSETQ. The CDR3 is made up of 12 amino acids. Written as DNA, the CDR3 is TGCGCCAGCAGCAGAGGGTCCACTGAAGCTTTCTTT. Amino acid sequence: CASSRGSTEAFF.

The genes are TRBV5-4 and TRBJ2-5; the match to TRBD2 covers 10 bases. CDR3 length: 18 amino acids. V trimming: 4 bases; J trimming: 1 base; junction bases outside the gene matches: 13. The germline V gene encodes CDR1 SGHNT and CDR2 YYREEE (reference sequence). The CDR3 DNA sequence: TGTGCCAGCAGCAATTCCCCTAGCGGGGGCGTCCCCCAAGAGACCCAGTACTTC. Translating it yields CASSNSPSGGVPQETQYF.

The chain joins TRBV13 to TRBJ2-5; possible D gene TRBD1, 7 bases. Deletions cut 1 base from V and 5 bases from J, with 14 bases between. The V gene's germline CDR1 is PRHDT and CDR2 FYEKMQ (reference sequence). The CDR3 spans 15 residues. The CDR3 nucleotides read TGTGCCAGCAGCTTAGTCGGCAGGGGGGCTGAGACCCAGTACTTC. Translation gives CASSLVGRGAETQYF.

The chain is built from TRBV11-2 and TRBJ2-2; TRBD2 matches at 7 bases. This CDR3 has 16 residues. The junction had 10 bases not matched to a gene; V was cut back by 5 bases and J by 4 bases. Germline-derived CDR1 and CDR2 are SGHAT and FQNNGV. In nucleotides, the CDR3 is TGTGCCAGCAGCCCACATGTTAGCGGGTTCACCGGGGAGCTGTTTTTT. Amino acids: CASSPHVSGFTGELFF. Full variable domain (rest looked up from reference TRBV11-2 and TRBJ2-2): EAGVAQSPRYKIIEKRQSVAFWCNPISGHATLYWYQQILGQGPKLLIQFQNNGVVDDSQLPKDRFSAERLKGVDSTLKIQPAKLEDSAVYLCASSPHVSGFTGELFFGEGSRLTVL.

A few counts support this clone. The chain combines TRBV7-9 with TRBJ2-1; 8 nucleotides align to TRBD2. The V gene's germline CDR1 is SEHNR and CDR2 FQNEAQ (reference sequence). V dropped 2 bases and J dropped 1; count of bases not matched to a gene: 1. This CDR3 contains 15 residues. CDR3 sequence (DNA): TGTGCCAGCAGCTTATTAGCGGGGTCCTACAATGAGCAGTTCTTC. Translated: CASSLLAGSYNEQFF.

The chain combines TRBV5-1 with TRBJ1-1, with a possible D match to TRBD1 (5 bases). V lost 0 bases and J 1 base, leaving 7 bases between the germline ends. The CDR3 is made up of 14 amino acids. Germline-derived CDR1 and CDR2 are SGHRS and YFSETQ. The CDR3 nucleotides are TGCGCCAGCAGCTTGGGGGGCACGAACACTGAAGCTTTCTTT. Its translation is CASSLGGTNTEAFF.

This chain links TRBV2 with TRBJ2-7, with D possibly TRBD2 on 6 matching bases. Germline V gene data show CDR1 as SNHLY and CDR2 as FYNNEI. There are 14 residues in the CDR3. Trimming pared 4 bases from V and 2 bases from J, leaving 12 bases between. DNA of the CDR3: TGTGCCAGCAGTGGTCCCAGGGAGGCCTACGAGCAGTACGTC. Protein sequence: CASSGPREAYEQYV.

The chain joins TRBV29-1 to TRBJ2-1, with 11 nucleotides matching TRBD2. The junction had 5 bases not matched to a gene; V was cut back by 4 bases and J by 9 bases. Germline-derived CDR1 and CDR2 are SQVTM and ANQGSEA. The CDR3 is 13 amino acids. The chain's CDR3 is CSVGTGTSGEQFF. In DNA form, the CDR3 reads TGCAGCGTTGGAACCGGGACTAGCGGTGAGCAGTTCTTC.